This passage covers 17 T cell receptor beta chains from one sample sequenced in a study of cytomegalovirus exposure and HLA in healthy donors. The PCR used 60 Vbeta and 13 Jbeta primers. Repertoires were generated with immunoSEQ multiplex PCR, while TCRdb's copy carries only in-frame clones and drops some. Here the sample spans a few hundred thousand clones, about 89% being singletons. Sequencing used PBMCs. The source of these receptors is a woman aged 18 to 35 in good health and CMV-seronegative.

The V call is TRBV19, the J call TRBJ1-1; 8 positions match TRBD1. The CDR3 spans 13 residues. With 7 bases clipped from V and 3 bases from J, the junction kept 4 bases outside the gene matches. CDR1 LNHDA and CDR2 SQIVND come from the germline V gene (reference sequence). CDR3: CASMDRADTEAFF. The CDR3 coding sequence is TGTGCCAGTATGGACAGGGCCGACACTGAAGCTTTCTTT.

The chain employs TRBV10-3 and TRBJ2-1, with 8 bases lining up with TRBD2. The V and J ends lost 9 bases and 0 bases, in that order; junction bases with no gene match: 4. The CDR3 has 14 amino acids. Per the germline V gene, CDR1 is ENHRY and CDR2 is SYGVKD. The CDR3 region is CAIKRESSYNEQFF. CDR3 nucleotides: TGTGCCATTAAGCGGGAGAGCTCCTACAATGAGCAGTTCTTC.

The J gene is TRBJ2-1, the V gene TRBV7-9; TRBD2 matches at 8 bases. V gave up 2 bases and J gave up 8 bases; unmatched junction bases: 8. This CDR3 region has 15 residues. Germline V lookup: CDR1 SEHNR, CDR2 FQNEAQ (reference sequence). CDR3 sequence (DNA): TGTGCCAGCAGCTTACATTCCGTACTAGCGGATGAGCAGTTCTTC. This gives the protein CASSLHSVLADEQFF. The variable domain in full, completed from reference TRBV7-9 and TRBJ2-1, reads DTGVSQNPRHKITKRGQNVTFRCDPISEHNRLYWYRQTLGQGPEFLTYFQNEAQLEKSRLLSDRFSAERPKGSFSTLEIQRTEQGDSAMYLCASSLHSVLADEQFFGPGTRLTVL.

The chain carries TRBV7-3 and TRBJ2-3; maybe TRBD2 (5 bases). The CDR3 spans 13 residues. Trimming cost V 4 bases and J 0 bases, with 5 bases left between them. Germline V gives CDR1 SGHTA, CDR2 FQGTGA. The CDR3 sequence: CASSWTSTDTQYF. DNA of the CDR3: TGTGCCAGCAGCTGGACTAGCACAGATACGCAGTATTTT.

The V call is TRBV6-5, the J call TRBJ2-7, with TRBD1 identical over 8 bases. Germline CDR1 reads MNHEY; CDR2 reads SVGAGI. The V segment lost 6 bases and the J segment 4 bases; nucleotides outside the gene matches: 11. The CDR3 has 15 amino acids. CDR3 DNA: TGTGCCAGCAGCACCGGACAGGGAACTTGGTACGAGCAGTACTTC. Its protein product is CASSTGQGTWYEQYF.

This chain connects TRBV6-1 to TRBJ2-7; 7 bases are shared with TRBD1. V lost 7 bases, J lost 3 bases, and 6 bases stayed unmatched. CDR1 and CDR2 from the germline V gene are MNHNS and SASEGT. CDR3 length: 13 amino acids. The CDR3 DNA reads TGTGCCAGCACTGGACAGGCCTACTACGAGCAGTACTTC. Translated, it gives CASTGQAYYEQYF.

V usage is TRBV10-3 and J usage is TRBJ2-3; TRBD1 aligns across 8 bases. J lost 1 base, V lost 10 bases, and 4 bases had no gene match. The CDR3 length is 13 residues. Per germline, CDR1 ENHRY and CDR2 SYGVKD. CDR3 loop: CATGGQGTDTQYF. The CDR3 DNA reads TGTGCCACCGGGGGACAGGGCACAGATACGCAGTATTTT.

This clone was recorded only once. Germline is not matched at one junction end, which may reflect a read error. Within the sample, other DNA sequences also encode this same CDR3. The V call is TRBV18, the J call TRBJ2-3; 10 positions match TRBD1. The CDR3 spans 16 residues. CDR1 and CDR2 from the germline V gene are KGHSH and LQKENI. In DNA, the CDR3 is TGTGCCAGCTCACCAATGGGACAGGGGTCGACAGACACGCAGTATTTT. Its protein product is CASSPMGQGSTDTQYF.

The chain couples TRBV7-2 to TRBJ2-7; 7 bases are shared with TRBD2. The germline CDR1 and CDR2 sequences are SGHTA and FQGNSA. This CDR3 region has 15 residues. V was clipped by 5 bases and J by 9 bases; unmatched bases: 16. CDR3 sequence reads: CASSLGGSGAVGQYF. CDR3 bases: TGTGCCAGCAGCCTCGGGGGAAGCGGGGCCGTAGGGCAGTACTTC.

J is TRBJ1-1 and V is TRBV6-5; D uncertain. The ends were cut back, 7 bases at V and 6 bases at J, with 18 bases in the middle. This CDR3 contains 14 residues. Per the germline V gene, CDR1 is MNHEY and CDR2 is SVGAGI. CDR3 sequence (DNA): TGTGCCAGCAAGTTCACGGGAGGCCAACCTGAAGCTTTCTTT. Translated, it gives CASKFTGGQPEAFF.

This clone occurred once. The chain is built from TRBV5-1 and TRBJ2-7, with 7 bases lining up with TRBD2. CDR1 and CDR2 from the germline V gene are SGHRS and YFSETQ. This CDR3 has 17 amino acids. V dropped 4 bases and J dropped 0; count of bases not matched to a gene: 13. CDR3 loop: CASSPGRLAGDSYEQYF. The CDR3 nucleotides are TGCGCCAGCAGCCCCGGAAGACTAGCTGGAGACTCCTACGAGCAGTACTTC.

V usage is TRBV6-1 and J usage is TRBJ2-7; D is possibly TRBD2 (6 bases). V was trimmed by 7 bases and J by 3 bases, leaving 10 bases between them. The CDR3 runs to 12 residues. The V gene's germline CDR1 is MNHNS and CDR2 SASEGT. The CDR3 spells CASNRGIYEQYF. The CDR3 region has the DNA TGTGCCAGCAATCGGGGGATCTACGAGCAGTACTTC.

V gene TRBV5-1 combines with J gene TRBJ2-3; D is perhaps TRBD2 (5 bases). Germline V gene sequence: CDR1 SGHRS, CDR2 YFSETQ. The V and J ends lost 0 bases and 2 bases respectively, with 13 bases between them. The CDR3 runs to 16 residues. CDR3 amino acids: CASSLGGLPLTDTQYF. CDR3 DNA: TGCGCCAGCAGCTTGGGTGGACTGCCGCTCACAGATACGCAGTATTTT.

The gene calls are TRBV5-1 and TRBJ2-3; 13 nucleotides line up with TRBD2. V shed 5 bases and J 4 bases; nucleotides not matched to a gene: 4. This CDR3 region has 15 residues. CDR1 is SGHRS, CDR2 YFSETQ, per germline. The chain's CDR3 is CASRTSGGLADTQYF. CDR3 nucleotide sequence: TGCGCCAGCAGGACTAGCGGGGGGTTAGCAGATACGCAGTATTTT.

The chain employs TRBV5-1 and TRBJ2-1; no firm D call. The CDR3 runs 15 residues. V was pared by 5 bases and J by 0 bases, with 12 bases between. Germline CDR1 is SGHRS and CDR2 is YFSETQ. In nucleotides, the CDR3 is TGCGCCAGCAGACAGTTCCTCAGCTCCTACAATGAGCAGTTCTTC. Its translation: CASRQFLSSYNEQFF.

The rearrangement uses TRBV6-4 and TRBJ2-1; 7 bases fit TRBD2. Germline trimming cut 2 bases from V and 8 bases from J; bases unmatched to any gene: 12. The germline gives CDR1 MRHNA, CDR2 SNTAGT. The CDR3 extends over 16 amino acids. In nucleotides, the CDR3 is TGTGCCAGCAGTGACGGTGGGAGCGGGGCTTGGGATGAGCAGTTCTTC. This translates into CASSDGGSGAWDEQFF.

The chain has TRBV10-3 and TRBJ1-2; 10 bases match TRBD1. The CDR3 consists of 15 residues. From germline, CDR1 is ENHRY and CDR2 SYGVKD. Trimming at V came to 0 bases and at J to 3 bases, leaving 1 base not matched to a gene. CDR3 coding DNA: TGTGCCATCAGTGAGTCGACAGGGGGCGACTATGGCTACACCTTC. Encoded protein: CAISESTGGDYGYTF.